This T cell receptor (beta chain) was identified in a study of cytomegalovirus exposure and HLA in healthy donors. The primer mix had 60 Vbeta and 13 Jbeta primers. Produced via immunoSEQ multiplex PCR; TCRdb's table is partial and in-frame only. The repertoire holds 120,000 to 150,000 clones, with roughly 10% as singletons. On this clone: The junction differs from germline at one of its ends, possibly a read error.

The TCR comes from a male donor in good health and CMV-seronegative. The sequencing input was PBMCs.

CDR3 sequence: CSVEGEGSNQHQHF. CDR3 in DNA: TGCAGCGTTGAAGGGGAGGGTAGCAATCAGCACCAGCATTTT. The chain links TRBV29-1 to TRBJ1-5, with unresolved D. CDR3 size: 14 residues. The germline gives CDR1 SQVTM, CDR2 ANQGSEA.